These 32 T cell receptor beta chains came from one sample sequenced in a study of blood T cells in healthy people across ages. Together with a sample-barcoded 5' primer, a J-beta primer mix was included in a second PCR lasting roughly 6 to 12 cycles. TCRdb reprocessed the 5' RACE reads with MiXCR, giving one entry per CDR3 protein. This table holds about 760,000 distinct CDR3 sequences, just under 25% found once. These records were also assigned to another study, of T cells of mothers and their children.

The sequenced material came from blood. The receptors stem from a boy aged 5-17 years in good health.

V gene TRBV15 combines with J gene TRBJ1-6; no clear D gene. The CDR3 consists of 16 residues. Trimming cost V 0 bases and J 5 bases, with 11 bases left between them. Germline CDR1 and CDR2: LNHNV and YYDKDF (reference sequence). CDR3 bases: TGTGCCACCAGCAGAGATCCCCAACCAAATAATTCACCCCTCCACTTT. This sequence encodes CATSRDPQPNNSPLHF.

In this sample, this clonotype turned up a few times. This chain joins TRBV12-3 or TRBV12-4 and TRBJ1-2; possible D gene TRBD1, 6 bases. The CDR3 contains 14 residues. V was pared by 6 bases and J by 3 bases, with 14 bases between. CDR3 loop: CASSHGQRDYGYTF. The CDR3 DNA is TGTGCCAGCAGCCACGGACAGAGGGACTATGGCTACACCTTC.

This clonotype was recorded many times. This chain connects TRBV7-2 to TRBJ1-2; TRBD1 is a possible D gene (5 bases). Germline assignment: CDR1 SGHTA and CDR2 FQGNSA. This CDR3 is built from 16 residues. Deletions cut 4 bases from V and 3 bases from J, with 18 bases between. The CDR3 DNA is TGTGCCAGCAGCTATGCCCCGACTGGGGGAGACTATGGCTACACCTTC. Translated, it gives CASSYAPTGGDYGYTF. The complete variable domain, with remaining parts taken from reference TRBV7-2 and TRBJ1-2, reads GAGVSQSPSNKVTEKGKDVELRCDPISGHTALYWYRQSLGQGLEFLIYFQGNSAPDKSGLPSDRFSAERTGGSVSTLTIQRTQQEDSAVYLCASSYAPTGGDYGYTFGSGTRLTVV.

The chain combines TRBV29-1 with TRBJ1-4, with no clear D. This CDR3 comprises 12 residues. Germline V gene sequence: CDR1 SQVTM, CDR2 ANQGSEA. V lost 4 bases and J 7 bases, leaving 10 bases between the germline ends. CDR3 in amino acids: CSVVVSGEKLFF. The CDR3 region has the DNA TGCAGCGTTGTGGTATCTGGTGAAAAACTGTTTTTT.

The rearrangement joins TRBV7-9 to TRBJ2-1; D gene unclear. The germline V gene encodes CDR1 SEHNR and CDR2 FQNEAQ (reference sequence). V was cut by 5 bases and J by 2 bases, with 7 bases left in between. The CDR3 spans 13 residues. The CDR3 region is CASSDLTYNEQFF. The DNA of the CDR3 is TGTGCCAGCAGCGACTTAACCTACAATGAGCAGTTCTTC.

This clonotype has only a few counts. This rearrangement joins TRBV5-6 to TRBJ2-5; D unresolved. The J call may be faulty, since TRBJ2-7 better matches the DNA end. Germline V CDR1 and CDR2: SGHDT, YYEEEE. The CDR3 sequence is 13 residues long. The CDR3 nucleotides are TGTGCCAGCAGCGCCCGCATCTCCTACGAGCAGTACTTC. Translating gives CASSARISYEQYF.

V and J are TRBV19 and TRBJ1-2, with unresolved D. CDR1 is LNHDA, CDR2 SQIVND, per germline (reference sequence). CDR3 length: 13 residues. V lost 3 bases and J lost 2, with 7 bases in between. The CDR3 nucleotides read TGTGCCAGTAGTATCGACATCAACTATGGCTACACCTTC. Its protein is CASSIDINYGYTF.

The V gene is TRBV20-1, the J gene TRBJ2-5; D is uncertain. The DNA end lines up better with TRBJ2-1; the J call may be wrong. CDR3 length: 13 residues. The germline V gene encodes CDR1 DFQATT and CDR2 SNEGSKA (reference sequence). CDR3 DNA: TGCAGTGCTAGACCCGGGCCTTTGAATGAGCAGTTCTTC. It specifies CSARPGPLNEQFF.

The rearrangement links TRBV20-1 to TRBJ2-1; TRBD2 matches 12 bases. The CDR3 extends over 17 amino acids. Germline assignment: CDR1 DFQATT and CDR2 SNEGSKA (reference sequence). The V gene end was trimmed by 0 bases and the J gene end by 10 bases; junction bases not matched to a gene: 13. This CDR3 reads CSARDPRLAGALREQFF. CDR3 bases: TGCAGTGCTAGAGACCCTCGACTAGCGGGGGCCCTCCGGGAGCAGTTCTTC.

This rearrangement joins TRBV4-2 to TRBJ1-4; D is ambiguous. V was cut by 0 bases and J by 3 bases, with 11 bases left in between. The CDR3 loop spans 16 amino acids. The germline V gene encodes CDR1 LGHNA and CDR2 YNFKEQ. The CDR3 is CASSQDAAEPNEKLFF. DNA for the CDR3: TGTGCCAGCAGCCAAGATGCGGCGGAACCTAATGAAAAACTGTTTTTT.

This clonotype was observed many times. V usage is TRBV7-2 and J usage is TRBJ2-1; no clear D. CDR3 size: 13 residues. Germline V gene lookup returns CDR1 SGHTA and CDR2 FQGNSA. Trimming pared 2 bases from V and 5 bases from J, leaving 7 bases between. CDR3 sequence reads: CASSLSIHNEQFF. For the CDR3, the DNA is TGTGCCAGCAGCTTAAGTATCCACAATGAGCAGTTCTTC. The variable domain in full, completed from reference TRBV7-2 and TRBJ2-1, reads GAGVSQSPSNKVTEKGKDVELRCDPISGHTALYWYRQSLGQGLEFLIYFQGNSAPDKSGLPSDRFSAERTGGSVSTLTIQRTQQEDSAVYLCASSLSIHNEQFFGPGTRLTVL.

The chain has TRBV4-2 and TRBJ1-1; possible D gene TRBD1, 6 bases. Germline CDR1 is LGHNA and CDR2 is YNFKEQ. The V and J ends lost 0 bases and 0 bases respectively, with 14 bases between them. This CDR3 is built from 17 residues. This chain's CDR3 is CASSQDGVGGVNTEAFF. CDR3 DNA sequence: TGTGCCAGCAGCCAAGATGGGGTAGGGGGAGTGAACACTGAAGCTTTCTTT.

This clonotype was seen a single time. The chain combines TRBV12-3 or TRBV12-4 with TRBJ2-1; 7 nucleotides match TRBD2. The CDR3 loop spans 15 amino acids. Germline trimming cut 6 bases from V and 6 bases from J; bases unmatched to any gene: 11. In DNA form, the CDR3 reads TGTGCCAGCAGCCCCCGGGGAGCGGGGAGCAATGAGCAGTTCTTC. Translation gives CASSPRGAGSNEQFF.

The chain carries TRBV7-8 and TRBJ1-2, with 9 bases that match TRBD1. The V gene end was trimmed by 0 bases and the J gene end by 8 bases; junction bases not matched to a gene: 13. The CDR3 consists of 17 residues. CDR1 is SGHVS, CDR2 FQNEAQ, per germline. CDR3 nucleotide sequence: TGTGCCAGCAGCTTAGCGACCCCAGGACAGGGGAGGCAAGGCTACACCTTC. It translates to CASSLATPGQGRQGYTF.

This clonotype was detected ten times or more. The rearrangement links TRBV12-3 or TRBV12-4 to TRBJ2-5; 7 positions match TRBD2. The CDR3 has 13 amino acids. The V and J ends lost 5 bases and 2 bases, in that order; junction bases with no gene match: 2. CDR3 region: CASSTGRQETQYF. In nucleotides, the CDR3 is TGTGCCAGCAGTACCGGGAGGCAAGAGACCCAGTACTTC.

This clonotype was seen more than once but under ten times. This rearrangement joins TRBV12-3 or TRBV12-4 to TRBJ1-4, with 8 bases fitting TRBD1. V lost 1 base and J lost 4; bases outside the gene matches: 2. This CDR3 has 15 residues. CDR3 region: CASSLGTGNNEKLFF. CDR3 sequence (DNA): TGTGCCAGCAGTTTAGGGACAGGGAATAATGAAAAACTGTTTTTT.

This clonotype was recorded a few times. The V call is TRBV29-1, the J call TRBJ2-3; no reliable D call. CDR1 SQVTM and CDR2 ANQGSEA come from the germline V gene. V gave up 3 bases and J gave up 4 bases, with 5 bases separating them. The CDR3 is made up of 11 amino acids. The CDR3 loop is CSVELADTQYF. In nucleotides, the CDR3 is TGCAGCGTTGAGCTGGCAGATACGCAGTATTTT.

The chain joins TRBV27 to TRBJ2-1; perhaps TRBD2 as D (6 bases). The germline V gene encodes CDR1 MNHEY and CDR2 SMNVEV (reference sequence). Trimming left V 5 bases short and J 9 bases short, with 11 bases between. CDR3 length equals 12 residues. In nucleotides, the CDR3 is TGTGCCAGCAGTCCCGGGGGTCCTGAGCAGTTCTTC. The encoded protein is CASSPGGPEQFF.

This chain connects TRBV11-2 to TRBJ2-2; 7 bases line up with TRBD1. The V gene's germline CDR1 is SGHAT and CDR2 FQNNGV. V was pared by 2 bases and J by 4 bases, with 16 bases of the junction left unmatched. The CDR3 consists of 19 residues. The CDR3 sequence: CASSLFPKSGTDLTGELFF. Here the CDR3 DNA reads TGTGCCAGCAGCTTATTCCCCAAATCTGGGACAGATCTCACCGGGGAGCTGTTTTTT. Full variable domain (outside the CDR3, taken from reference TRBV11-2 and TRBJ2-2): EAGVAQSPRYKIIEKRQSVAFWCNPISGHATLYWYQQILGQGPKLLIQFQNNGVVDDSQLPKDRFSAERLKGVDSTLKIQPAKLEDSAVYLCASSLFPKSGTDLTGELFFGEGSRLTVL.

V and J are TRBV5-1 and TRBJ1-2; 9 bases are shared with TRBD1. The J segment lost 7 bases and the V segment lost 4 bases, leaving 5 bases of the junction unmatched. The germline V gene has CDR1 SGHRS and CDR2 YFSETQ. The CDR3 has 13 residues. This CDR3 reads CASSRDRERGYTF. The CDR3 nucleotides are TGCGCCAGCAGCAGGGACAGGGAGCGTGGCTACACCTTC.

This clonotype was seen a handful of times. At one end the junction does not follow the germline gene, possibly because of a read error. The genes are TRBV7-7 and TRBJ1-1, with 9 bases aligning to TRBD1. CDR3 length: 13 amino acids. Germline V gene sequence: CDR1 SSHAT, CDR2 FNYEAQ (reference sequence). The CDR3 reads CASSPWTGDEAFF. CDR3 nucleotide sequence: TGTGCTAGCAGCCCATGGACAGGGGATGAAGCTTTCTTT.

This clonotype was picked up a small number of times. This chain links TRBV9 with TRBJ1-2; 10 bases agree with TRBD1. The germline CDR1 and CDR2 sequences are SGDLS and YYNGEE. The CDR3 is 18 amino acids. The trim removed 4 bases at V and 3 bases at J, leaving 15 bases unmatched. The CDR3 coding sequence is TGTGCCAGCAGCACCTCCCCACGGACAGGGGGAGACTACTATGGCTACACCTTC. Translating it yields CASSTSPRTGGDYYGYTF.

The chain joins TRBV28 to TRBJ1-3; no clear D gene. V dropped 4 bases and J dropped 3 bases, with 16 bases sitting between them. Germline values: CDR1 MDHEN, CDR2 SYDVKM. The CDR3 runs to 16 residues. The chain's CDR3 is CASSSPGLVSGNTIYF. Here the CDR3 DNA reads TGTGCCAGCAGTTCCCCCGGCTTGGTTAGTGGAAACACCATATATTTT.

In this sample, this clonotype turned up a few times. The chain carries TRBV4-1 and TRBJ2-7; D remains unclear. This CDR3 is 13 amino acids long. V lost 1 base and J lost 6, with 10 bases in between. CDR1 MGHRA and CDR2 YSYEKL come from the germline V gene. The CDR3 loop reads CASSQVPGSEQYF. The CDR3 nucleotides are TGCGCCAGCAGCCAAGTTCCGGGCAGCGAGCAGTACTTC.

The chain combines TRBV7-2 with TRBJ2-1; D tentatively reads TRBD1 or TRBD2 (5 bases each). The CDR3 sequence is 15 residues long. Germline CDR1 is SGHTA and CDR2 is FQGNSA. Trimming left V 2 bases short and J 5 bases short, with 13 bases between. The CDR3 loop is CASSLMRGVNNEQFF. DNA of the CDR3: TGTGCCAGCAGCTTAATGAGGGGAGTCAACAATGAGCAGTTCTTC.

This clonotype has just a few counts. This chain joins TRBV3-1 and TRBJ2-6; tentative D call: TRBD2 (6 bases). This CDR3 region has 19 residues. V gave up 1 base and J gave up 0 bases, with 16 bases separating them. Germline V CDR1 and CDR2: LGHDT, YNNKEL (reference sequence). The CDR3 is CASSQGRGTVSSGANVLTF. The CDR3 DNA reads TGTGCCAGCAGCCAAGGACGCGGGACGGTCAGCTCTGGGGCCAACGTCCTGACTTTC. Combining the CDR3 with reference TRBV3-1 and TRBJ2-6 gives the whole variable domain DTAVSQTPKYLVTQMGNDKSIKCEQNLGHDTMYWYKQDSKKFLKIMFSYNNKELIINETVPNRFSPKSPDKAHLNLHINSLELGDSAVYFCASSQGRGTVSSGANVLTFGAGSRLTVL.

A few counts support this clonotype. This chain links TRBV6-2 or TRBV6-3 with TRBJ2-5, with TRBD2 as a possible D gene (6 bases). The closer fit of TRBJ2-1 to the DNA end suggests the J call may be wrong. The CDR3 has 15 amino acids. CDR1 and CDR2 (germline): MNHEY, SVGEGT. Here the CDR3 reads CASSPGYRGVGEQFF. The DNA for the CDR3 is TGTGCCAGCAGCCCCGGATACCGCGGGGTTGGTGAGCAGTTCTTC.

The V gene is TRBV21-1, the J gene TRBJ1-2; TRBD1 reflects the table's D call only, with no check against the DNA. TRBV21-1 is a pseudogene segment. This CDR3 comprises 14 residues. The DNA for the CDR3 is TGTGCCAGCGGACAGAGAACAGGGTCGGTTGGCTACACCTTC. Residues: CASGQRTGSVGYTF.

A few counts support this clonotype. V gene TRBV6-1 combines with J gene TRBJ2-3; TRBD2 matches 11 bases. Germline V lookup: CDR1 MNHNS, CDR2 SASEGT. The CDR3 sequence is 15 residues long. Unmatched junction bases numbered 8, after V lost 7 bases and J lost 5 bases. For the CDR3, the DNA is TGTGCCAGCACTTTACTAGCGGGAGTTATAGATACGCAGTATTTT. Amino acids: CASTLLAGVIDTQYF.

This chain links TRBV6-6 with TRBJ1-6; 7 bases fit TRBD1. Germline assignment: CDR1 MNHNY and CDR2 SVGAGI (reference sequence). The CDR3 loop spans 13 amino acids. V lost 5 bases to trimming and J lost 10 bases; unmatched junction nucleotides: 5. The CDR3 DNA reads TGTGCCAGCAGTACGGACAGGCAATCACCCCTCCACTTT. Residues: CASSTDRQSPLHF.

This clonotype was observed a handful of times. The chain joins TRBV6-5 to TRBJ1-1; 7 nucleotides align to TRBD1. CDR3 length: 15 amino acids. V trimming: 2 bases; J trimming: 4 bases; junction bases outside the gene matches: 7. CDR1 and CDR2 (germline): MNHEY, SVGAGI. CDR3 protein: CASSYGGAGGTEAFF. The CDR3 nucleotides are TGTGCCAGCAGTTACGGGGGGGCAGGGGGCACTGAAGCTTTCTTT.

There are a few counts of this clonotype. The chain uses TRBV4-2 and TRBJ2-1, with a tentative D call TRBD1 (6 bases). The J call may be wrong; the DNA end is better matched by TRBJ2-7. The germline CDR1 and CDR2 sequences are LGHNA and YNFKEQ. The CDR3 is 15 residues long. CDR3 coding DNA: TGTGCCAGCAGCCGGACGGGACAAGCCCAAGACGAGCAGTACTTC. Translation: CASSRTGQAQDEQYF.